These 14 T cell receptor beta chains came from one sample sequenced in a study of blood T cell repertoires in COVID-19. The data were produced by immunoSEQ multiplex PCR, yet TCRdb's version contains in-frame clones alone and is incomplete. The sample lists 85,000 to 100,000 clones, less than 85% seen once, with less than 20% in the top ten. Sequencing used peripheral blood. These receptors were collected from a woman of 80 years or more with active or convalescent COVID-19.

The chain couples TRBV6-6 to TRBJ1-5; the match to TRBD1 covers 7 bases. The CDR3 sequence is 16 residues long. The ends lost 6 bases at V and 3 bases at J; junction bases unmatched: 11. CDR1 and CDR2 from the germline V gene are MNHNY and SVGAGI (reference sequence). The CDR3 DNA follows: TGTGCCAGCAGACCCGACAGGGAAGGGGACAATCAGCCCCAGCATTTT. This translates into CASRPDREGDNQPQHF.

The V gene is TRBV28, the J gene TRBJ2-5, with TRBD1 identical over 11 bases. The CDR3 runs to 17 residues. With V trimmed by 5 bases and J by 5 bases, 13 bases remained unmatched. Germline lookup yields CDR1 MDHEN and CDR2 SYDVKM. The CDR3 is CASSTVDRGRLMETQYF. The CDR3 coding sequence is TGTGCCAGCAGTACCGTGGACAGGGGGCGATTGATGGAGACCCAGTACTTC.

This chain connects TRBV11-2 to TRBJ2-1; D is unclear. The V end lost 5 bases, the J end lost 4 bases, and 15 bases lay between the germline ends. The CDR3 contains 15 residues. Germline V gene sequence: CDR1 SGHAT, CDR2 FQNNGV. In nucleotides, the CDR3 is TGTGCCAGCAGCCTACCCTGGGCTGGGTACAATGAGCAGTTCTTC. Its translation: CASSLPWAGYNEQFF.

This clone occurred a few times. The rearrangement uses TRBV19 and TRBJ2-3; tentative D call: TRBD1 (6 bases). Trimming removed 5 bases at V and 2 bases at J, with 11 bases between. The germline gives CDR1 LNHDA, CDR2 SQIVND (reference sequence). The CDR3 is made up of 14 amino acids. The CDR3 DNA sequence: TGTGCCAGTAGTGTGGACAGCTACACAGATACGCAGTATTTT. It codes for CASSVDSYTDTQYF.

The DNA of the CDR3 is TGTGCCAGCAGCTCTCCTAGTCGTGGCTATGGCTACACCTTC. This codes for CASSSPSRGYGYTF. V and J are TRBV7-8 and TRBJ1-2; no reliable D call. CDR3 length: 14 amino acids. V dropped 4 bases and J dropped 4 bases, with 13 bases sitting between them. Germline CDR1 reads SGHVS; CDR2 reads FQNEAQ.

The gene calls are TRBV7-3 and TRBJ2-1, with D perhaps matching TRBD2 (6 bases). V shed 5 bases and J shed 0 bases, with 14 bases lying between them. Germline V CDR1 and CDR2: SGHTA, FQGTGA. The CDR3 has 16 residues. For the CDR3, the DNA is TGTGCCAGCAGCCCCGCCGGACTATCCTCCTACAATGAGCAGTTCTTC. Amino acid sequence: CASSPAGLSSYNEQFF.

This sequence joins TRBV9 and TRBJ2-2, with 14 bases aligning to TRBD2. Germline V gives CDR1 SGDLS, CDR2 YYNGEE. The trim removed 4 bases at V and 5 bases at J, leaving 7 bases unmatched. This CDR3 is 17 amino acids long. The CDR3 here is CASSWGLAGVGTGELFF. In nucleotides, the CDR3 is TGTGCCAGCAGCTGGGGACTAGCGGGAGTTGGGACCGGGGAGCTGTTTTTT.

CDR3 DNA: TGTGCCAGCAGTTATCAGGGTGGCACTGAAGCTTTCTTT. Protein product: CASSYQGGTEAFF. V and J are TRBV6-5 and TRBJ1-1; D might be TRBD1 (5 bases). The CDR3 is 13 amino acids. Germline V gene data show CDR1 as MNHEY and CDR2 as SVGAGI. Deletions cut 3 bases from V and 4 bases from J, with 9 bases between.

The J gene is TRBJ1-2, the V gene TRBV30; 7 bases map to TRBD1. CDR3 length: 14 residues. Germline trimming cut 1 base from V and 4 bases from J; bases unmatched to any gene: 6. CDR1 and CDR2 from the germline V gene are GTSNPN and SVGIG (reference sequence). The CDR3 loop reads CAWSATGFTYGYTF. Written as DNA, the CDR3 is TGTGCCTGGAGTGCGACAGGGTTTACCTATGGCTACACCTTC.

This sequence joins TRBV19 and TRBJ1-2, with D possibly being TRBD1 (5 bases). The CDR3 runs to 13 residues. CDR1 LNHDA and CDR2 SQIVND come from the germline V gene (reference sequence). V lost 4 bases and J 5 bases, leaving 11 bases between the germline ends. The CDR3 spells CASSNPGRYGYTF. In DNA form, the CDR3 reads TGTGCCAGTAGTAATCCAGGGAGGTATGGCTACACCTTC.

The chain couples TRBV2 to TRBJ2-7; TRBD1 aligns across 9 bases. Unmatched junction bases numbered 2, after V lost 9 bases and J lost 2 bases. The CDR3 contains 12 residues. Germline assignment: CDR1 SNHLY and CDR2 FYNNEI. CDR3 bases: TGTGCCAGTAACAGGGGGCCCTACGAGCAGTACTTC. Its translation is CASNRGPYEQYF.

The rearrangement joins TRBV21-1 to TRBJ1-5; the table's D call, TRBD1, has no DNA check behind it. TRBV21-1 is a pseudogene locus. The length of the CDR3 is 18 residues. The DNA for the CDR3 is TGTGCCAGCAGCAAACTGTTTGTGGGGGCGCGGAGCAATCAGCCCCAGCATTTT. Translated, it gives CASSKLFVGARSNQPQHF.

The chain recombines TRBV2 with TRBJ2-1; weak D call: TRBD2 (6 bases). This CDR3 spans 15 amino acids. CDR1 is SNHLY, CDR2 FYNNEI, per germline. V dropped 0 bases and J dropped 7 bases, with 13 bases sitting between them. CDR3 nucleotides: TGTGCCAGCAGTGAAGCGCTTCCGGGAGCGAATGAGCAGTTCTTC. Translated: CASSEALPGANEQFF.

V is TRBV5-4 and J is TRBJ2-2; 7 nucleotides match TRBD2. The CDR3 has 15 amino acids. The junction had 4 bases not matched to a gene; V was cut back by 0 bases and J by 5 bases. Germline V gives CDR1 SGHNT, CDR2 YYREEE (reference sequence). CDR3 nucleotide sequence: TGTGCCAGCAGCTTGGGCGGGAGAGGAACCGGGGAGCTGTTTTTT. Residues: CASSLGGRGTGELFF. Variable domain in full (rest from reference TRBV5-4 and TRBJ2-2): ETGVTQSPTHLIKTRGQQVTLRCSSQSGHNTVSWYQQALGQGPQFIFQYYREEENGRGNFPPRFSGLQFPNYSSELNVNALELDDSALYLCASSLGGRGTGELFFGEGSRLTVL.